This T cell receptor beta chain appears in the sequencing data of a study of blood T cell repertoires in COVID-19. This CDR3 contains 13 residues. Germline V gives CDR1 SGDLS, CDR2 YYNGEE. V lost 3 bases and J lost 8; bases outside the gene matches: 6. Sequencing used immunoSEQ multiplex PCR; TCRdb keeps in-frame clones, though not all of them. The sample contains about 260,000 clones, around nine tenths of which appear only once. The receptor comes from a woman in her 70s with COVID-19, enrolled during active disease. The rearrangement links TRBV9 to TRBJ1-2; 8 bases agree with TRBD1. Source material: peripheral blood. The CDR3 DNA reads TGTGCCAGCAGCGGTCGACAGGGGCCCGGCTACACCTTC. Its protein is CASSGRQGPGYTF.